Shown below are 3 T cell receptor beta chains from a single sample sequenced in a study of a mutant IDH1 vaccine in newly diagnosed glioma. The time point denotes: baseline, week 1 (first vaccination visit). The treatment: pre-vaccination baseline after standard-of-care therapy. Sequencing was performed with immunoSEQ multiplex PCR; in TCRdb, only in-frame clones are kept and a portion is missing. This sample has around 60,000 clones; about nine tenths occur once, and the top ten carry about 2.7%. This specimen consisted of PBMCs, obtained from a glioma patient treated with radiotherapy, temozolomide or both. The receptors originated from a man over 45 with glioma.

This chain uses TRBV4-1 with TRBJ2-3; D unclear. CDR3 length equals 15 residues. V was cut by 0 bases and J by 0 bases, with 7 bases left in between. Germline loops: CDR1 MGHRA, CDR2 YSYEKL. The CDR3 nucleotides are TGCGCCAGCAGCCAAGACGCACGCAGCACAGATACGCAGTATTTT. This translates into CASSQDARSTDTQYF.

The chain is built from TRBV28 and TRBJ1-1; possible D gene TRBD1, 6 bases. The CDR3 has 15 amino acids. V was cut by 1 base and J by 4 bases, with 13 bases left in between. CDR1 MDHEN and CDR2 SYDVKM come from the germline V gene. CDR3 region: CASSLSTGGSTEAFF. The CDR3 DNA reads TGTGCCAGCAGTTTATCGACAGGCGGGTCCACTGAAGCTTTCTTT.

The V and J genes are TRBV6-5 and TRBJ1-1; a possible D gene is TRBD1 (6 bases). The CDR3 spans 15 residues. Germline V gene data show CDR1 as MNHEY and CDR2 as SVGAGI. V lost 6 bases and J lost 2, with 16 bases in between. The CDR3 loop reads CASSRTRTDNTEAFF. In DNA, the CDR3 is TGTGCCAGCAGCCGAACTAGGACAGACAACACTGAAGCTTTCTTT.